The T cell receptor (beta chain) described here comes from a study of metastatic and nonmetastatic thyroid tumors. Using MiXCR, TCRdb re-called clones from the PCR reads. In the table there are 35,000 to 40,000 clones, approximately 30% of which are singletons. None of the patients had undergone any treatment ahead of thyroid surgery. This clone was seen a few times. CDR3 length equals 15 residues. Germline V gene sequence: CDR1 MNHEY, CDR2 SMNVEV (reference sequence). V was pared by 0 bases and J by 2 bases, with 8 bases between. This TCR came from a male donor with papillary thyroid cancer or a benign thyroid nodule (not recorded which). Some clones in this sample may be carry-over from other donors' samples. The gene calls are TRBV27 and TRBJ1-5; D ambiguous. Sequences were obtained from blood. The CDR3 DNA is TGTGCCAGCAGTTTATCGTGGGGTCGCAATCAGCCCCAGCATTTT. Its translation is CASSLSWGRNQPQHF.